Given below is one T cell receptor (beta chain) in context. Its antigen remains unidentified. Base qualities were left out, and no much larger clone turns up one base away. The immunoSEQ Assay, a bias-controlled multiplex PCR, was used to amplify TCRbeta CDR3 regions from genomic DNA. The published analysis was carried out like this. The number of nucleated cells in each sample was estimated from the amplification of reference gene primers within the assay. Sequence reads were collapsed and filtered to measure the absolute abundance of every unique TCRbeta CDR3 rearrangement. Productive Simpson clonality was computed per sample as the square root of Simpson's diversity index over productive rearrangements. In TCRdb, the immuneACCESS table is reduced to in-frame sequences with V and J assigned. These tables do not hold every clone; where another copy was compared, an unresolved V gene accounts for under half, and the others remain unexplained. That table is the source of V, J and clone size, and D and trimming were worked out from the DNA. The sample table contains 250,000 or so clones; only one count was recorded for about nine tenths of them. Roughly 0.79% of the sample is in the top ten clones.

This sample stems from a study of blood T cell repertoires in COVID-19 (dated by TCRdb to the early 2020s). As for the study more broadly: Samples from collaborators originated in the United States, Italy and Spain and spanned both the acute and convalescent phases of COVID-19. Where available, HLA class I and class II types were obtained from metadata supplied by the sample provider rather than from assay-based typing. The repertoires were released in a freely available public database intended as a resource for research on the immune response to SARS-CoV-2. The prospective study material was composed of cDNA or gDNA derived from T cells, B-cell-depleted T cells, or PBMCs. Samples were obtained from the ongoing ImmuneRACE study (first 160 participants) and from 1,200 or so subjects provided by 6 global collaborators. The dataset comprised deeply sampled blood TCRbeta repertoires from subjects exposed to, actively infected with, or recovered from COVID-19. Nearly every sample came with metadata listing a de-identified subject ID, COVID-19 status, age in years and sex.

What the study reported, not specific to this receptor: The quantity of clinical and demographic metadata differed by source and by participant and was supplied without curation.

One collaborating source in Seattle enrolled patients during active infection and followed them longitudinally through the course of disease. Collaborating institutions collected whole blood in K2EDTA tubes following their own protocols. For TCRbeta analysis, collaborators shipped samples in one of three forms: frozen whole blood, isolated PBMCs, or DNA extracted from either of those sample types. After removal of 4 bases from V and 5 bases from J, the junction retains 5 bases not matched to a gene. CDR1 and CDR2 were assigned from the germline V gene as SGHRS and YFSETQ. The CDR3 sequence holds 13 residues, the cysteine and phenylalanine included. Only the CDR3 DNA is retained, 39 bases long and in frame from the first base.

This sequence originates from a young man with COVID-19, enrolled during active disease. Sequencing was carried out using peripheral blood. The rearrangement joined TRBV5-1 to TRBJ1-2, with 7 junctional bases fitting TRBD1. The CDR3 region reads CASSGGRGYGYTF. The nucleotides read TGCGCCAGCAGCGGGGGCAGGGGGTATGGCTACACCTTC.